This TCR beta chain is drawn from a study of cytomegalovirus exposure and HLA in healthy donors. The donors were members of the validation cohort, which comprised 90 to 150 subjects and was separate from the first cohort of fewer than 700 subjects. Concerning this clone: Its antigen is currently unknown.

The data were produced by immunoSEQ multiplex PCR, yet TCRdb's version contains in-frame clones alone and is incomplete. The sample yields a few hundred thousand clones, about 90% seen once. Findings of the study overall: Confirmation was obtained in vitro that a few CMV-associated chains are specific for CMV antigens. The study recorded 150 to 200 TCR beta chains that were cytomegalovirus-associated.

Sequences were obtained from PBMCs. The receptor was derived from a woman between 18 and 29 years old in good health and CMV-seronegative.

This CDR3 is CASSLLQNIEKLFF. CDR3 in DNA: TGTGCCAGCAGCTTATTACAGAATATTGAAAAACTGTTTTTT. V gene TRBV7-9 combines with J gene TRBJ1-4; no definite D call. From germline, CDR1 is SEHNR and CDR2 FQNEAQ (reference sequence). This CDR3 region has 14 residues. Trimming cost V 2 bases and J 7 bases, with 11 bases left between them. The variable domain in full, completed from reference TRBV7-9 and TRBJ1-4, reads DTGVSQNPRHKITKRGQNVTFRCDPISEHNRLYWYRQTLGQGPEFLTYFQNEAQLEKSRLLSDRFSAERPKGSFSTLEIQRTEQGDSAMYLCASSLLQNIEKLFFGSGTQLSVL.